Detailed here is one T cell receptor (beta chain). This clone's antigen is unknown. The sample holds no much larger clone one base away, and base qualities are not on file. This record comes from a study of cytomegalovirus exposure and HLA in healthy donors (TCRdb year 2017). Turning to the overall study: In an earlier analysis of some 550 of the donors, 250 to 300 Gb of sequence data and 100 million or so unique TCR beta sequences from about 190 million T cells were reported. Among 398 genotyped donors of the cohort, an average of about 240,000 unique TCR beta nucleotide sequences were sequenced per donor, roughly 20% of them non-productive. In the later analysis, no new phenotypic data were used to find candidate immune exposures; instead, reliance was placed on TCR beta sequences and their occurrence across donors. The number of typed donors differed by locus: about 620-640 for A, B, C, DRB1 and DQB1; some 500 for DQA1; 606 for DPA1; and 400 to 480 for DPB1. The genetic ancestry cluster associated with self-reported Caucasian donors included about four fifths of the 398 genotyped donors. A later analysis re-analyzed previously published TCR beta repertoires from about 730 donors and added high-resolution HLA genotyping to study TCR occurrence patterns. Class I and class II HLA loci were covered by the typing at four-digit resolution. To predict cytomegalovirus infection status, the study combined high-throughput TCR immunosequencing, statistical association of individual TCRs with disease status, and machine learning. In a later genetic analysis, genome-wide SNP genotypes for about 55% of the 666 donors were used, and that subset was treated as a discovery cohort. Along with the roughly 710-subject first cohort, a separate validation cohort of about 110 different subjects was used. An early release that covered more than 550 HLA-typed donors contained 250 to 350 gigabases of sequencing data and tens of millions of unique TCR sequences. An earlier analysis of roughly 600 of the donors used high-throughput TCR beta sequencing to judge whether each TCR beta V gene segment behaved as functional or pseudogenic. Donor age, sex, ethnicity and CMV serostatus were compiled alongside the repertoire data. The study was designed to test whether signatures of past pathogen exposure could be identified by cataloging public T cell receptors. All discovery cohort repertoires had been generated on a single sequencing platform. The study used immunosequencing to profile the T cell repertoires of 666 subjects and linked those repertoires to cytomegalovirus serostatus. Several DR-DQ haplotypes were treated as single units for association and clustering because of strong linkage in the cohort. General conclusions and limits of the study: The only immune exposure information available for the cohort was CMV serostatus. Strong co-occurrence of HLA alleles, especially DR and DQ, made assigning TCR associations to individual alleles difficult. In both the original and validation cohorts, the classifier was reported to diagnose cytomegalovirus status with high specificity and sensitivity. A later analysis found that TCR association rates varied across HLA loci, with DRB1 alleles showing the most associated TCRs and HLA-C alleles the fewest. Compared with the approximately 720-donor mean, donors in an Asian-associated ancestry cluster had fewer N-insertions in productive TCRs, according to a later genetic analysis. While some public TCRs were present in many individuals, most TCR sequences turned up only very rarely across donors. A further reported finding was that TCR beta sequences accurately predicted the HLA-A and HLA-B alleles for most subjects in the first cohort. The authors suggested that the approach could potentially be extended to other disease states and immunological phenotypes. In a later analysis, most CMV-associated TCR beta chains were found to appear HLA-restricted, with HLA associations seemingly driven largely by CMV exposure. Compared with equally common non-associated chains, HLA-associated TCR beta chains in a later analysis were more clonally expanded and had lower generation probabilities. Linkage disequilibrium might explain the correlated functional status among segregating V segments, but an unknown experimental factor could not be ruled out. At a false discovery rate of 0.05, a later analysis linked around 17,000 TCR beta sequences to specific HLA alleles. In vitro tests confirmed that a few of the cytomegalovirus-associated TCR beta chains recognize cytomegalovirus antigens. A later analysis reported that several top co-occurrence clusters appeared linked to parvovirus B19, influenza, CMV and Epstein-Barr virus. Because counts were too low, around 17 rarely observed V segments, including chromosome 9 orphons, were left out of the earlier analysis of 500 to 650 of the donors. Some IMGT-functional V segments, including TRBV6-2 and TRBV6-3, could not be told apart with the 87-base-pair reads, so those segments were excluded. Presence/absence analyses assumed roughly uniform sequencing depth across donors, an assumption that may not hold. The study gave a list of 150 to 200 TCR beta chains associated with cytomegalovirus. Only TCR beta chains were sequenced in this cohort, and the absence of alpha or paired-chain data limited detectable features. Because HLA typing was missing for some donors at each locus, association tests included only the typed subset. An association between a missense DCLRE1C variant and V-gene and J-gene trimming of TCR beta chains was found in a later genetic analysis and replicated in an independent cohort. A group of highly shared sequence variants was considered likely to be a technical artifact of the sequencing pipeline. In an earlier analysis of 587 of the donors, most TCR beta V segments appeared in productive rearrangements about 90% or about 30% of the time, broadly matching IMGT annotations.

Per the germline V gene, MDHEN is the CDR1 and SYDVKM is the CDR2. V lost 5 bases and J lost 5 bases; the stretch between them is 13 bases long. Spanning cysteine to phenylalanine, the CDR3 consists of 14 amino acids. Kept here is only the CDR3 DNA, which spans 42 bases and is read in frame from base 1. Library preparation used the immunoSEQ multiplex PCR assay. The multiplex PCR relied on a mix of 60 forward primers for TCR Vbeta segments and 13 reverse primers for TCR Jbeta segments. The CDR3 region of rearranged TCR beta genes was amplified from genomic DNA by a multiplex PCR assay. Amplified TCR beta libraries were sequenced as 87-base-pair reads on the Illumina HiSeq System. Concerning the study's data processing: Across the 700 or so repertoires, a later analysis counted roughly 77 million unique TCR beta chains, some 11 million of which were shared by at least two donors. Raw reads were error-corrected and collapsed into unique sequences by a nearest-neighbor algorithm in which closely related sequences were merged to remove PCR and sequencing errors. Alignment of CDR3 sequences to IMGT reference sequences was used to assign V, D and J gene segments. For a sequence to be retained, at least a six-nucleotide match to both a V gene segment and a J gene segment was required. A rearrangement counted as productive if the CDR3 had no stop codons and remained in frame with V and J, and every other rearrangement counted as non-productive. CDR3 was defined by IMGT convention, running from the second conserved V-encoded cysteine to the conserved J-encoded phenylalanine. The earlier analysis of some 600 of the donors excluded sequences that lacked an unambiguous match to a single V gene segment. An earlier analysis of roughly 590 of the donors called V segments functional above 56.7% productive rearrangements and segregating when the between-donor standard deviation exceeded 5%. A statistical classification framework was developed to diagnose cytomegalovirus status using the catalog of TCR beta chain sequences. In a later analysis, TCR nucleotide sequences were compared against IMGT/GENE-DB human TR gene sequences so that V and J genes could be assigned. A later analysis assigned CDR3 sequences and most-parsimonious VDJ recombination scenarios with the TCRdist pipeline. A later analysis defined each TCR beta chain by its CDR3 amino acid sequence plus V-gene family, and excluded reads lacking a unique V-gene family. As a way to deal with suspected cross-contamination and a sequencing artifact, a later analysis dropped roughly 600 nucleotide sequences that were highly shared and had low generation probability. For each public chain, a later analysis derived a clonal expansion index from normalized ranks of inferred template counts within each repertoire. Generation probabilities in a later analysis came from a VDJ recombination model fitted to out-of-frame rearrangements, and those results were checked against IGoR. Hypergeometric tests were used in a later analysis to score TCR-TCR, TCR-HLA and TCR-CMV co-occurrence, with a repertoire-size bias correction applied to the TCR pairs. In a later analysis, false discovery rates were estimated by permuting HLA or CMV assignments 20 times. A later analysis grouped co-occurring TCRs with DBSCAN, adding TCRdist sequence similarity when clustering within HLA-allele-positive subsets. Repertoires with fewer than 30,000 or more than 120,000 public chains, plus five repertoires with anomalous nucleotide sharing, were excluded from co-occurrence clustering. TCRdb carries this immuneACCESS record with in-frame sequences only. Its versions omit some clonotypes, under half of them owing to an unresolved V gene in the studies checked, with the rest unexplained. For V, J and clone size, that table is used; D and trimming come from the DNA. The sample includes tens of thousands of clones, with roughly 75% observed a single time. The top ten constitute under 7% of the sample.

The cohort consisted of some 670 healthy bone marrow donors. Cohort members were all nominally healthy when sampled, although unrecorded immune exposures were likely present. The donor was CMV seronegative and belonged to the group of around 350 seronegative cohort members. Each donor provided a peripheral blood sample, and peripheral blood mononuclear cells were used for TCR beta sequencing. Genomic DNA was extracted from the blood cell samples with the Qiagen DNeasy Blood Extraction Kit. Sequences were obtained from PBMCs. The sequence derives from a woman aged 25 to 45 in good health and CMV-seronegative. Recombination joined TRBV28 with TRBJ1-3, and the D gene may be TRBD1, 6 bases matching. The DNA sequence reads TGTGCCAGCAGTGCAACAGGGTTGAGAAACACCATATATTTT. It is translated as CASSATGLRNTIYF.